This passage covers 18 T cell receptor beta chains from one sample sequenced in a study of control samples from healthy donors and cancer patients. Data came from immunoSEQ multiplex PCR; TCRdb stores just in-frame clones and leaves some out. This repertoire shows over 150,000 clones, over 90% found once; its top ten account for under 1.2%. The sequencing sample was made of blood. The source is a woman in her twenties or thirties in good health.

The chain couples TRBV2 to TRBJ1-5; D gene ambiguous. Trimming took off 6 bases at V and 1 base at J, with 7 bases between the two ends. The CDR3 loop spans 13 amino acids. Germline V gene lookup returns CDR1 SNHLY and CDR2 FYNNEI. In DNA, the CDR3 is TGTGCCAGCAGGGCCGGGAGCAATCAGCCCCAGCATTTT. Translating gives CASRAGSNQPQHF.

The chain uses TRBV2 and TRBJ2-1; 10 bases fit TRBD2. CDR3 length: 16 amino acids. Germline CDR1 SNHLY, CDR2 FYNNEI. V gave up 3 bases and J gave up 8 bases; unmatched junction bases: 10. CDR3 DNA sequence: TGTGCCAGCAGTGAGTATAGTCTAGCGGGAGCTTATGAGCAGTTCTTC. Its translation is CASSEYSLAGAYEQFF.

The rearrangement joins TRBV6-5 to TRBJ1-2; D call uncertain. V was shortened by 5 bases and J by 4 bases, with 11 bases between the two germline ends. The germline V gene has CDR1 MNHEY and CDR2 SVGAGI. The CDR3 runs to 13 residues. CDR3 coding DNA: TGTGCCAGCAGTCCGACTCTAGGCTATGGCTACACCTTC. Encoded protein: CASSPTLGYGYTF.

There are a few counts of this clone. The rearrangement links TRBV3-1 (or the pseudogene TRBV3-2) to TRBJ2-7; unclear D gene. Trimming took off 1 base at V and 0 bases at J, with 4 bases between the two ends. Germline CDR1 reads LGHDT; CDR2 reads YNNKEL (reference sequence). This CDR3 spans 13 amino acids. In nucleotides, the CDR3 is TGTGCCAGCAGCCAAGTGGCCTCCTACGAGCAGTACTTC. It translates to CASSQVASYEQYF.

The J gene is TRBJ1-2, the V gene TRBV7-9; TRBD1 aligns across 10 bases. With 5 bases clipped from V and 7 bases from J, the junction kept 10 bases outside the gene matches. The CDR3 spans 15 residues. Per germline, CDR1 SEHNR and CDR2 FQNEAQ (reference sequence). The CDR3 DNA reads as TGTGCCAGCAGCGAAACCGGGACAGGGGCGGGTGGCTACACCTTC. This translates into CASSETGTGAGGYTF.

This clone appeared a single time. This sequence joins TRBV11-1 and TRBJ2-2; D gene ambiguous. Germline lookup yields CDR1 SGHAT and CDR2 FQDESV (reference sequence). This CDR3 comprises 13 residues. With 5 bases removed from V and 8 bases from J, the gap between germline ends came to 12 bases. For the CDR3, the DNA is TGTGCCAGCAGCGTGAGCGATAGGGGGGAGCTGTTTTTT. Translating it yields CASSVSDRGELFF.

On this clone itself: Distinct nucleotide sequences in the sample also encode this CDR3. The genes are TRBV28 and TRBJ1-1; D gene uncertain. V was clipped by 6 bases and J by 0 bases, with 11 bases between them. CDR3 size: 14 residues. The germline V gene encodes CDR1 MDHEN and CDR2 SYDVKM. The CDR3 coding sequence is TGTGCCAGCAGCCCAGGACCGATGAACACTGAAGCTTTCTTT. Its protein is CASSPGPMNTEAFF. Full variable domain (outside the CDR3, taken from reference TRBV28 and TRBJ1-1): DVKVTQSSRYLVKRTGEKVFLECVQDMDHENMFWYRQDPGLGLRLIYFSYDVKMKEKGDIPEGYSVSREKKERFSLILESASTNQTSMYLCASSPGPMNTEAFFGQGTRLTVV.

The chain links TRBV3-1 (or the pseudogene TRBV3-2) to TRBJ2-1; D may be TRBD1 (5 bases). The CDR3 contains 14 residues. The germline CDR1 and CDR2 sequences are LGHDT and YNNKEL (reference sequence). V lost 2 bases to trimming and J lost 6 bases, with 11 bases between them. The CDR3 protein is CASSQWQGGNEQFF. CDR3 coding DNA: TGTGCCAGCAGCCAATGGCAGGGTGGCAATGAGCAGTTCTTC.

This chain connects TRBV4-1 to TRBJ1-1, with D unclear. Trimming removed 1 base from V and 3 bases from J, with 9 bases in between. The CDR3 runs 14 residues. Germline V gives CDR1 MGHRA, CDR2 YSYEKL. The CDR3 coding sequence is TGCGCCAGCAGCCAAGGATCCAGGTACACTGAAGCTTTCTTT. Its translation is CASSQGSRYTEAFF.

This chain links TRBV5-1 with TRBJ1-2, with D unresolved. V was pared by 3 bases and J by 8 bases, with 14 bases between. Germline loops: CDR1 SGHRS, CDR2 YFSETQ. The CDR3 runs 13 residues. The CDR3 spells CASSSLVEEGYTF. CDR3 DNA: TGCGCCAGCAGCTCCCTGGTGGAAGAAGGCTACACCTTC.

The CDR3 coding sequence is TGTGCCAGCAGTGCGTACAGGGGGTTAAACTATGGCTACACCTTC. Amino acid sequence: CASSAYRGLNYGYTF. The chain carries TRBV2 and TRBJ1-2; 8 bases agree with TRBD1. The CDR3 is 15 residues long. Trimming took 4 bases from V and 2 from J; bases not matched to a gene: 6. Per germline, CDR1 SNHLY and CDR2 FYNNEI.

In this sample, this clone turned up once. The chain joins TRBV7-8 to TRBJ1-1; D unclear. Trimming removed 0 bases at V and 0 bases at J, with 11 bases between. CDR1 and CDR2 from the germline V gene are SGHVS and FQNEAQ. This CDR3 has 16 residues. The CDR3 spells CASSLAGWQMNTEAFF. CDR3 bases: TGTGCCAGCAGCTTAGCTGGTTGGCAGATGAACACTGAAGCTTTCTTT.

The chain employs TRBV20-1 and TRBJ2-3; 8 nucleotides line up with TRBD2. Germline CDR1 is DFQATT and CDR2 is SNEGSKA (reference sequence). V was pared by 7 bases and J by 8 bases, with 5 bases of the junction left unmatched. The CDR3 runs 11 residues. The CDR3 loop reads CSVRGGITQYF. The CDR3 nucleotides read TGCAGTGTCCGGGGGGGGATTACGCAGTATTTT.

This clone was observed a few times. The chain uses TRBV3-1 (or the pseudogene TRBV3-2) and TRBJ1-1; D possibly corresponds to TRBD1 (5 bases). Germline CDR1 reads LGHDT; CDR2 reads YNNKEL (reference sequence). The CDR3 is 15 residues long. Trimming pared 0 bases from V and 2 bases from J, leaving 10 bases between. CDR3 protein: CASSQEGHLNTEAFF. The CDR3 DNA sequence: TGTGCCAGCAGCCAAGAAGGACACCTAAACACTGAAGCTTTCTTT.

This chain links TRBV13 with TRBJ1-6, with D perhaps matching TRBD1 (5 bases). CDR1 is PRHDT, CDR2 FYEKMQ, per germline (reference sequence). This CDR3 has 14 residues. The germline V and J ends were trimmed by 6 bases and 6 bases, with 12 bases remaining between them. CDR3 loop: CASRVWGGNSPLHF. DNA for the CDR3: TGTGCCAGCAGGGTCTGGGGGGGTAATTCACCCCTCCACTTT.

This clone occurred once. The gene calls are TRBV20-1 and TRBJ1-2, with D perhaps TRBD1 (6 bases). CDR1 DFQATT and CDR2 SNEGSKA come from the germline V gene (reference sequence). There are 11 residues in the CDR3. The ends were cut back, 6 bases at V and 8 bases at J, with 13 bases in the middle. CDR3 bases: TGCAGTGCGACCTACAGGGTCGGCTACACCTTC. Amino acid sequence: CSATYRVGYTF.

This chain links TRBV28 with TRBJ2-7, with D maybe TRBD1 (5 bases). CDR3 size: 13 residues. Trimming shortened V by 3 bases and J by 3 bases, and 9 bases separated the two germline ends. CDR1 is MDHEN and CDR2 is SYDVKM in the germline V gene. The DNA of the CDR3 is TGTGCCAGCAGTTTTCAGGGCAACTACGAGCAGTACTTC. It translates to CASSFQGNYEQYF.

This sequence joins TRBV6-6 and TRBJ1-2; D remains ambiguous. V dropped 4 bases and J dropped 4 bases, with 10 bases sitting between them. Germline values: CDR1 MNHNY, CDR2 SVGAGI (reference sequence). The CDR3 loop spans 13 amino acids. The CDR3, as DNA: TGTGCCAGCAGTTTGACGACGGCCTATGGCTACACCTTC. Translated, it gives CASSLTTAYGYTF.